Listed below are T cell receptor beta chains from one sample, sequenced in a study of blood T cell repertoires in COVID-19. Clones were sequenced by immunoSEQ multiplex PCR, and TCRdb holds only the in-frame ones, with some missing. The sample comprises approximately 400,000 clones, over 80% of which are singletons, and roughly 5.1% rests with the top ten. The sample consisted of PBMCs or T cells enriched from blood (not recorded which). These receptor sequences come from a woman in her forties or fifties who had recovered from COVID-19. Both conserved end residues are part of each CDR3. A D gene is named only where the DNA matches it firmly. Expanded clones get a size class; other rows say once, few or many, or leave the size out.

d_call,clone_size,v_call,j_call,cdr3_aa,cdr3_nt
TRBD1,.,TRBV27,TRBJ1-6,CASSTLGQAPNSPLHF,TGTGCCAGCAGTACCCTCGGACAGGCGCCTAATTCACCCCTCCACTTT
.,.,TRBV30,TRBJ1-1,CAWRGGVRSEAFF,TGTGCCTGGAGAGGAGGGGTCAGGAGCGAAGCTTTCTTT
.,once,TRBV4-1,TRBJ1-5,CASSQQGQSNQPQHF,TGCGCCAGCAGCCAACAGGGACAAAGCAATCAGCCCCAGCATTTT
TRBD1,.,TRBV2,TRBJ1-2,CASLEAGGVYGYTF,TGTGCCAGTCTGGAGGCAGGGGGAGTGTATGGCTACACCTTC
TRBD1,.,TRBV7-9,TRBJ1-1,CASSLALPGQGAFF,TGTGCCAGCAGCTTAGCGCTCCCGGGACAGGGAGCTTTCTTT
TRBD2,.,TRBV7-9,TRBJ2-1,CASSSWTSGGYEQFF,TGTGCCAGCAGCTCGTGGACTAGCGGGGGCTATGAGCAGTTCTTC
.,.,TRBV2,TRBJ2-7,CASSEGRAGPTIYEQYF,TGTGCCAGCAGTGAAGGAAGGGCAGGGCCCACCATCTACGAGCAGTACTTC
.,.,TRBV18,TRBJ1-2,CASSLQHSNYGYTF,TGTGCCAGCTCGCTACAGCATTCTAACTATGGCTACACCTTC
TRBD2,.,TRBV27,TRBJ2-5,CASARTSGGSRETQYF,TGTGCCAGCGCTCGGACTAGCGGGGGATCGCGGGAGACCCAGTACTTC
.,.,TRBV12-3/TRBV12-4,TRBJ1-3,CASSLWRNTIYF,TGTGCCAGCAGTTTGTGGCGAAACACCATATATTTT
.,.,TRBV15,TRBJ1-5,CATSGQQGVFNQPQHF,TGTGCCACCAGCGGTCAACAGGGAGTCTTCAATCAGCCCCAGCATTTT
.,.,TRBV27,TRBJ1-1,CASSLYGDSTEAFF,TGTGCCAGCAGTTTATACGGGGATAGCACTGAAGCTTTCTTT
TRBD2,.,TRBV7-3,TRBJ2-3,CASSRSGGASDTQYF,TGTGCCAGCAGCCGTAGCGGGGGGGCGTCCGATACGCAGTATTTT
TRBD2,.,TRBV11-3,TRBJ2-1,CASSPSGSSYNEQFF,TGTGCCAGCAGCCCCAGCGGGAGCTCCTACAATGAGCAGTTCTTC
TRBD1,.,TRBV7-9,TRBJ2-7,CASSLGRQGPYF,TGTGCCAGCAGCTTAGGCAGACAGGGTCCGTACTTC
TRBD1,.,TRBV5-1,TRBJ1-6,CASSPEDRPHSPLHF,TGCGCCAGCAGCCCGGAGGACAGGCCCCATTCACCCCTCCACTTT
.,.,TRBV29-1,TRBJ1-2,CSVEELGGNGYTF,TGCAGCGTTGAAGAGTTAGGGGGTAATGGCTACACCTTC
TRBD2,.,TRBV14,TRBJ2-2,CASRIAGGSGELFF,TGTGCCAGCCGCATAGCGGGGGGCTCCGGGGAGCTGTTTTTT
TRBD1,.,TRBV2,TRBJ2-3,CASSRTGADPDTQYF,TGTGCCAGCAGTCGGACAGGGGCCGACCCAGATACGCAGTATTTT
.,.,TRBV5-6,TRBJ2-1,CASSLGQYNEQFF,TGTGCCAGCAGCTTGGGACAGTACAATGAGCAGTTCTTC
.,.,TRBV3-1/TRBV3-2,TRBJ1-1,CASSQVGGDTEAFF,TGTGCCAGCAGCCAAGTGGGAGGGGACACTGAAGCTTTCTTT
.,.,TRBV3-1/TRBV3-2,TRBJ2-3,CASSQVSSPLYTQYF,TGTGCCAGCAGCCAAGTGAGTTCGCCCTTATATACGCAGTATTTT
.,.,TRBV5-6,TRBJ2-5,CASSLGGTGRGTQYF,TGTGCCAGCAGCTTGGGCGGGACCGGGCGAGGGACCCAGTACTTC
.,.,TRBV6-5,TRBJ2-7,CASSFTDSRQEQYF,TGTGCCAGCAGCTTCACGGACAGTCGCCAGGAGCAGTACTTC
.,.,TRBV19,TRBJ2-7,CASTGLNSEEQYF,TGTGCCAGTACCGGACTCAACTCGGAAGAGCAGTACTTC
.,once,TRBV30,TRBJ1-4,CAYSWGSNEKLFF,TGTGCTTATAGCTGGGGCTCTAATGAAAAACTGTTTTTT
TRBD2,.,TRBV9,TRBJ2-3,CASSSRLAGTTDTQYF,TGTGCCAGCAGCTCACGACTAGCGGGGACCACAGATACGCAGTATTTT
.,.,TRBV3-1/TRBV3-2,TRBJ1-2,CASSPQTGSGYTF,TGTGCCAGCAGCCCACAGACAGGCTCAGGCTACACCTTC
TRBD1,.,TRBV19,TRBJ1-1,CASRFPGTVNTEAFF,TGTGCCAGTAGATTTCCCGGGACAGTGAACACTGAAGCTTTCTTT
.,.,TRBV19,TRBJ1-1,CASTPRWGEIEAFF,TGTGCCAGTACTCCCCGGTGGGGAGAAATTGAAGCTTTCTTT
TRBD1,.,TRBV19,TRBJ2-3,CASSIAYSPGQGAWSDTQYF,TGTGCCAGTAGTATCGCATATTCCCCGGGACAGGGGGCTTGGTCGGATACGCAGTATTTT
TRBD1,once,TRBV5-1,TRBJ1-2,CASSLDGQGYGYTF,TGCGCCAGCAGCTTGGACGGACAGGGCTACGGCTACACCTTC
.,few,TRBV7-3,TRBJ2-7,CASSLTPPIRFGATTNSYEQYF,TGTGCCAGCAGCTTAACTCCCCCAATTAGGTTCGGCGCGACAACGAACTCCTACGAGCAGTACTTC
.,.,TRBV11-2,TRBJ1-1,CASSPRATEAFF,TGTGCCAGCAGCCCGCGGGCCACAGAAGCTTTCTTT
TRBD1,.,TRBV9,TRBJ2-7,CASSVGQGNYEQYF,TGTGCCAGCAGCGTAGGACAGGGTAACTACGAGCAGTACTTC
TRBD1,few,TRBV18,TRBJ1-2,CASSMTGDDYGYTF,TGTGCCAGCTCAATGACAGGGGATGACTATGGCTACACCTTC
TRBD2,.,TRBV14,TRBJ2-7,CASSQGSGSSYEQYF,TGTGCCAGCAGCCAAGGCAGCGGGAGCTCCTACGAGCAGTACTTC
TRBD1,few,TRBV7-9,TRBJ1-5,CASSLGQGSFNQPQHF,TGTGCCAGCAGCCTGGGACAGGGAAGTTTCAATCAGCCCCAGCATTTT
TRBD1,.,TRBV7-2,TRBJ2-7,CASSLGVEQGKYF,TGTGCCAGCAGCTTAGGAGTAGAACAGGGGAAGTACTTC
TRBD2,.,TRBV6-5,TRBJ2-6,CATRGGGGGANVLTF,TGTGCCACCCGGGGGGGTGGAGGCGGGGCCAACGTCCTGACTTTC
.,.,TRBV9,TRBJ2-5,CASSAGTVQETQYF,TGTGCCAGCAGCGCCGGGACTGTCCAAGAGACCCAGTACTTC
TRBD1,few,TRBV12-3/TRBV12-4,TRBJ1-2,CASSRQGYGYTF,TGTGCCAGCAGCCGACAGGGTTATGGCTACACCTTC
.,.,TRBV12-1,TRBJ1-2,CASSFMHRGNYGYTF,TGTGCCAGCAGCTTTATGCACAGGGGTAACTATGGCTACACCTTC
TRBD1,once,TRBV12-3/TRBV12-4,TRBJ1-1,CASSFQGDEAFF,TGTGCCAGCAGTTTTCAGGGGGATGAAGCTTTCTTT
.,.,TRBV4-2,TRBJ1-6,CASSQEGGNSPLHF,TGTGCCAGCAGCCAAGAGGGGGGGAATTCACCCCTCCACTTT
TRBD2,.,TRBV7-2,TRBJ2-7,CASSPPRGLAYEQYF,TGTGCCAGCAGCCCACCGCGAGGACTAGCGTACGAGCAGTACTTC
TRBD2,.,TRBV30,TRBJ2-3,CAWTGTSKKSTDTQYF,TGTGCCTGGACCGGGACTAGCAAAAAAAGCACAGATACGCAGTATTTT
.,.,TRBV9,TRBJ2-2,CASSDGGSVSTGELFF,TGTGCCAGCAGCGATGGAGGGAGCGTAAGCACCGGGGAGCTGTTTTTT
.,.,TRBV6-2/TRBV6-3,TRBJ1-4,CASSSPQTRRGYEKLFF,TGTGCCAGCAGTTCCCCTCAAACACGAAGGGGCTATGAAAAACTGTTTTTT
.,.,TRBV7-9,TRBJ1-2,CASSARSGRAGGYTF,TGTGCCAGCAGCGCCCGTTCGGGAAGGGCTGGGGGCTACACCTTC
.,.,TRBV4-2,TRBJ1-3,CASSQGIVGSGNTIYF,TGTGCCAGCAGCCAAGGTATCGTGGGCTCCGGAAACACCATATATTTT
.,.,TRBV3-1/TRBV3-2,TRBJ2-1,CASSQAPLRNEQFF,TGTGCCAGCAGCCAAGCCCCCCTACGCAATGAGCAGTTCTTC
TRBD2,few,TRBV7-2,TRBJ2-3,CASSPPPSGGPDTQYF,TGTGCCAGCAGCCCACCTCCTAGCGGGGGCCCAGATACGCAGTATTTT
.,.,TRBV18,TRBJ2-2,CASSPRWQGNTGELFF,TGTGCCAGCTCACCACGATGGCAGGGGAACACCGGGGAGCTGTTTTTT
TRBD1,few,TRBV11-1,TRBJ1-1,CASSNQGGNTEAFF,TGTGCCAGCAGCAACCAGGGGGGGAACACTGAAGCTTTCTTT